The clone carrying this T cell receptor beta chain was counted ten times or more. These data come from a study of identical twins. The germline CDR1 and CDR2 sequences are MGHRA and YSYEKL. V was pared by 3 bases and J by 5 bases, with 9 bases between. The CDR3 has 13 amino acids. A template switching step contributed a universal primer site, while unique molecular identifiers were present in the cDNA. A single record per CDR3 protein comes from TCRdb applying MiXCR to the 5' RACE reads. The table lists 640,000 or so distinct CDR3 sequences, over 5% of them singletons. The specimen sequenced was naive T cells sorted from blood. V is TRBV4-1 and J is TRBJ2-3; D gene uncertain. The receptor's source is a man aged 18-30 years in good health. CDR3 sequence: CASSHIGVDTQYF. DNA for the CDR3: TGCGCCAGCAGCCATATAGGAGTAGATACGCAGTATTTT.